This T cell receptor beta chain was identified in a study of vaccination and CD4 T cells after COVID-19. About the research overall: Stimulation of cells relied on overlapping spike peptides derived from SARS-CoV-2, HCoV-NL63, HCoV-OC43 and HCoV-229E.

Treatment: roughly 11-day PBMC culture with coronavirus spike peptide pools or control peptides (ViraFEST assay). The authors cultured 2 million to 2.5 million PBMCs per well with around 10 IU/ml IL-2 and about 10 ug/ml peptide pools. Sequenced with the Oncomine TCR Beta short-read assay was DNA taken from cultured CD4+ T cells. Each CDR3 protein gets one entry after TCRdb re-called the PCR reads with MiXCR. Of about 13,000 distinct CDR3 sequences listed, approximately 74% are singletons. V lost 1 base, J lost 5 bases, and 8 bases stayed unmatched. This CDR3 spans 15 amino acids. Germline CDR1 SGHRS, CDR2 YFSETQ. Regarding this clonotype: The antigen remains unidentified.

The V gene is TRBV5-1, the J gene TRBJ1-1; 7 positions match TRBD1. Sequenced input: CD4+ T cells from blood, cultured in vitro. This clonotype was sampled from a human donor who had recovered from COVID-19. CDR3 in DNA: TGCGCCAGCAGCTTGTACAGGGGTAGATGGACTGAAGCTTTCTTT. Its protein product is CASSLYRGRWTEAFF.